Below, one T cell receptor beta chain is given with its context. The sample comes from a study of blood T cell repertoires in COVID-19. Study-level background: Collection of acute and convalescent COVID-19 samples took place in the United States, Italy and Spain.

The length of the CDR3 is 13 residues. Germline lookup yields CDR1 LGHNT and CDR2 FRNRAP. V was clipped by 5 bases and J by 11 bases, with 18 bases between them. Original processing methods: Amplification of reference gene primers provided the estimated nucleated cell counts. Some clones are missing from TCRdb's copy, which holds only in-frame ones; the method was immunoSEQ multiplex PCR. D and trimming were read from the DNA, whereas the V and J calls and clone size are those reported in that table. Among 150,000 or so clones listed, roughly 91% were seen once. The chain recombines TRBV12-5 with TRBJ1-1, with D possibly matching TRBD1 (6 bases). The sequenced sample consisted of peripheral blood. The TCR was taken from a man in his late teens or twenties with acute or convalescent COVID-19. This chain's CDR3 is CASGGDLGHGAFF. CDR3 DNA: TGTGCTAGTGGTGGCGACCTGGGACACGGGGCTTTCTTT.